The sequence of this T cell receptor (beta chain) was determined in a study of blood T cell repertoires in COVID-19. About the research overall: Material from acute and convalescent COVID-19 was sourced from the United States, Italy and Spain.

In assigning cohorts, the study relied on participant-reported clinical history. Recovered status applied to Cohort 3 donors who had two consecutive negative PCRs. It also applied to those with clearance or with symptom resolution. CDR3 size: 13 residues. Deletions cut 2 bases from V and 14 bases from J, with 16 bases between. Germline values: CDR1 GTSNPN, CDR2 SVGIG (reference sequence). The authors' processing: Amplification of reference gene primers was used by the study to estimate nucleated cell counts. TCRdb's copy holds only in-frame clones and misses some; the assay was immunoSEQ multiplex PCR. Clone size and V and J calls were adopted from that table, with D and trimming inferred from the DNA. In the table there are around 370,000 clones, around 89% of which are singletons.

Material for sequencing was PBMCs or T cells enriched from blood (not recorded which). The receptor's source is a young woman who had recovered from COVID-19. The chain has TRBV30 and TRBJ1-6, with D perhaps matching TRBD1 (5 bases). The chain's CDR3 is CAWSRGTYGALHF. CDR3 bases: TGTGCCTGGAGTCGCGGGACCTACGGGGCCCTCCACTTT. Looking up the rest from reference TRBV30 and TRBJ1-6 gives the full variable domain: SQTIHQWPATLVQPVGSPLSLECTVEGTSNPNLYWYRQAAGRGLQLLFYSVGIGQISSEVPQNLSASRPQDRQFILSSKKLLLSDSGFYLCAWSRGTYGALHFGNGTRLTVT.